These 15 T cell receptor beta chains share one sample of origin, sequenced in a study of T cell changes during pregnancy in multiple sclerosis. The protocol was immunoSEQ multiplex PCR, while the TCRdb copy is restricted to in-frame clones and leaves out a portion. The sample has about 100,000 clones, 91% seen once. The source material was peripheral blood, sampled after pregnancy. These receptors were obtained from a female donor with multiple sclerosis, enrolled in a pregnancy study.

The V gene is TRBV5-1, the J gene TRBJ2-3; TRBD1 matches at 9 bases. The CDR3 is 19 residues long. From germline, CDR1 is SGHRS and CDR2 YFSETQ. V dropped 3 bases and J dropped 1; count of bases not matched to a gene: 15. The CDR3 sequence is CASSSGLEGQGGRTDTQYF. The CDR3 DNA reads TGCGCCAGCAGCTCGGGTCTTGAGGGACAGGGAGGTCGCACAGATACGCAGTATTTT.

The V and J genes are TRBV5-8 and TRBJ1-1, with D unclear. Germline CDR1 is SGHTS and CDR2 is YDEGEE. The CDR3 totals 11 residues. Between the trimmed V and J ends, which lost 1 base and 7 bases, there was a span of 5 bases. The CDR3 is CASSLLLEAFF. In DNA form, the CDR3 reads TGTGCCAGCAGCTTGTTACTTGAAGCTTTCTTT. The complete variable domain, with remaining parts taken from reference TRBV5-8 and TRBJ1-1, reads EAGVTQSPTHLIKTRGQQATLRCSPISGHTSVYWYQQALGLGLQFLLWYDEGEERNRGNFPPRFSGRQFPNYSSELNVNALELEDSALYLCASSLLLEAFFGQGTRLTVV.

J is TRBJ1-1 and V is TRBV2; the match to TRBD1 covers 9 bases. Trimming cost V 11 bases and J 1 base; bases outside gene matches: 5. This CDR3 is 13 amino acids long. Germline V lookup: CDR1 SNHLY, CDR2 FYNNEI. The DNA for the CDR3 is TGTGCCGGCCGGGACAGGGAGAACACTGAAGCTTTCTTT. Translated: CAGRDRENTEAFF.

V is TRBV30 and J is TRBJ2-1; 8 nucleotides match TRBD2. The CDR3 spans 15 residues. Germline CDR1 is GTSNPN and CDR2 is SVGIG (reference sequence). The trim removed 5 bases at V and 0 bases at J, leaving 6 bases unmatched. The CDR3 spells CAWSSSGSSYNEQFF. The CDR3 coding sequence is TGTGCCTGGTCAAGCAGCGGGAGCTCCTACAATGAGCAGTTCTTC. Supplemented by reference TRBV30 and TRBJ2-1, the full variable domain reads SQTIHQWPATLVQPVGSPLSLECTVEGTSNPNLYWYRQAAGRGLQLLFYSVGIGQISSEVPQNLSASRPQDRQFILSSKKLLLSDSGFYLCAWSSSGSSYNEQFFGPGTRLTVL.

The chain has TRBV5-8 and TRBJ1-1; 9 nucleotides align to TRBD1. The J segment lost 9 bases and the V segment lost 4 bases, leaving 10 bases of the junction unmatched. In germline, CDR1 is SGHTS, CDR2 YDEGEE. This CDR3 spans 14 amino acids. CDR3: CASSQDRGYPKAFF. CDR3 sequence (DNA): TGTGCCAGCAGCCAGGACAGGGGCTACCCTAAAGCTTTCTTT.

This rearrangement joins TRBV6-1 to TRBJ1-2; weak D call: TRBD1 (6 bases). The ends were cut back, 7 bases at V and 4 bases at J, with 10 bases in the middle. This CDR3 comprises 12 residues. Germline values: CDR1 MNHNS, CDR2 SASEGT. The CDR3 DNA is TGTGCCAGCATAGCACAGGGCTATGGCTACACCTTC. Protein sequence: CASIAQGYGYTF.

This chain uses TRBV29-1 with TRBJ1-2; TRBD1 agrees at 7 bases. Germline V gene lookup returns CDR1 SQVTM and CDR2 ANQGSEA. J lost 5 bases, V lost 0 bases, and 12 bases had no gene match. The CDR3 sequence is 16 residues long. The CDR3 sequence: CSVEDLKGARLYGYTF. CDR3 in DNA: TGCAGCGTTGAAGATCTAAAGGGGGCGCGATTATATGGCTACACCTTC.

The chain uses TRBV20-1 and TRBJ1-2; perhaps TRBD1 as D (5 bases). The CDR3 runs 8 residues. Trimming removed 5 bases at V and 13 bases at J, with 8 bases between. Per the germline V gene, CDR1 is DFQATT and CDR2 is SNEGSKA (reference sequence). CDR3 bases: TGCAGTGCTCCAGGGTTCACCTTC. Translated: CSAPGFTF.

This rearrangement joins TRBV14 to TRBJ1-2; weak D call: TRBD1 (6 bases). CDR3 length: 16 amino acids. V gave up 0 bases and J gave up 2 bases, with 13 bases separating them. The germline V gene has CDR1 SGHDN and CDR2 FVKESK. The CDR3: CASSQDIPGVNYGYTF. CDR3 in DNA: TGTGCCAGCAGCCAAGATATTCCAGGGGTGAACTATGGCTACACCTTC.

The chain has TRBV2 and TRBJ2-7; maybe TRBD2 (5 bases). Germline V lookup: CDR1 SNHLY, CDR2 FYNNEI. The CDR3 is 12 amino acids. Trimming took off 8 bases at V and 9 bases at J, with 17 bases between the two ends. CDR3 nucleotides: TGTGCCAGCCTGGAGGACCGGGCGCGGCAGTACTTC. It is translated as CASLEDRARQYF.

The chain is built from TRBV9 and TRBJ2-5; TRBD2 is a possible D gene (6 bases). The V gene lost 4 bases and the J gene lost 4 bases, with 14 bases spanning the gap. Germline V lookup: CDR1 SGDLS, CDR2 YYNGEE. The CDR3 spans 14 residues. CDR3: CASSPPSDLETQYF. CDR3 bases: TGTGCCAGCAGCCCGCCTAGCGATTTAGAGACCCAGTACTTC.

The chain joins TRBV30 to TRBJ1-1; 10 nucleotides align to TRBD1. The CDR3 has 16 amino acids. The germline CDR1 and CDR2 sequences are GTSNPN and SVGIG (reference sequence). The trim removed 3 bases at V and 6 bases at J, leaving 13 bases unmatched. CDR3 in amino acids: CAWSEPGQGSFAEAFF. DNA of the CDR3: TGTGCCTGGAGCGAACCGGGACAGGGGAGTTTCGCTGAAGCTTTCTTT.

The chain is built from TRBV18 and TRBJ1-2; 7 positions match TRBD1. Germline V gene lookup returns CDR1 KGHSH and CDR2 LQKENI. Losses at the gene ends were 4 bases for V and 1 base for J; bases not matched to a gene: 15. This CDR3 spans 18 amino acids. The DNA for the CDR3 is TGTGCCAGCTCACACACATACCTCCGAGGGGGCGGTAACTATGGCTACACCTTC. It is translated as CASSHTYLRGGGNYGYTF.

The chain uses TRBV7-8 and TRBJ2-5; D might be TRBD1 (6 bases). The V end lost 5 bases, the J end lost 7 bases, and 11 bases lay between the germline ends. CDR3 length equals 12 residues. The V gene's germline CDR1 is SGHVS and CDR2 FQNEAQ. The CDR3 region is CASSPRGGTQYF. The DNA of the CDR3 is TGTGCCAGCAGCCCGAGAGGGGGGACCCAGTACTTC. The variable domain in full, completed from reference TRBV7-8 and TRBJ2-5, reads GAGVSQSPRYKVAKRGQDVALRCDPISGHVSLFWYQQALGQGPEFLTYFQNEAQLDKSGLPSDRFFAERPEGSVSTLKIQRTQQEDSAVYLCASSPRGGTQYFGPGTRLLVL.

This chain links TRBV25-1 with TRBJ1-4; D not resolved. The CDR3 is 11 residues long. CDR1 MGHDK and CDR2 SYGVNS come from the germline V gene. V shed 6 bases and J shed 7 bases, with 6 bases lying between them. CDR3 bases: TGTGCCAGCAGGGGAGGTGAAAAACTGTTTTTT. Protein product: CASRGGEKLFF.